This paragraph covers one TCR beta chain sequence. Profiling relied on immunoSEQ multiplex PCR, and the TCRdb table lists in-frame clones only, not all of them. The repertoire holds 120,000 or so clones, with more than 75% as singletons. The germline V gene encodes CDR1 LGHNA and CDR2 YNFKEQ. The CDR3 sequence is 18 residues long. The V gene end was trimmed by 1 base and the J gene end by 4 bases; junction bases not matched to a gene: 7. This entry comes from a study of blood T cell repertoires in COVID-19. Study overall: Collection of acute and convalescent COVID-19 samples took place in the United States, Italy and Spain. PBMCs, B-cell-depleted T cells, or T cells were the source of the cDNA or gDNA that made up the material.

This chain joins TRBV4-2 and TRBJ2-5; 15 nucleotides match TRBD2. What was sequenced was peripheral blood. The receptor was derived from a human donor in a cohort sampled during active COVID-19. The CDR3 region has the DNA TGTGCCAGCAGCCAAGTTCGGACTAGCGGGGGGGCCGGAGAGACCCAGTACTTC. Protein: CASSQVRTSGGAGETQYF.